This TCR beta chain was recorded in a study of cytomegalovirus exposure and HLA in healthy donors (dated by TCRdb to about 2017). With regard to the full study: A later analysis indicated that the 120 or so validation repertoires were generated on the platform also employed for the 700 or so repertoires of the first cohort. The aim of the study was to test whether cataloging public T cell receptors could identify signatures of past pathogen exposure. Besides the first cohort of around 700 subjects, a separate validation cohort made up of 120 different subjects was used. To predict cytomegalovirus infection status, the study brought together high-throughput TCR immunosequencing, statistical association of individual TCRs with disease status, and machine learning.

With regard to this clone: The target of this receptor is not known. Base qualities were left out, and no much larger clone turns up one base away.

Library construction relied on the immunoSEQ multiplex PCR assay. As for the original processing: A statistical classification framework was built to diagnose cytomegalovirus status from the catalog of TCR beta chain sequences. TCRdb's version of the immuneACCESS table is confined to in-frame rearrangements and falls short of the full clone set. An unresolved V gene accounts for under half of the shortfall where checked; the remainder is of unknown origin. The V and J calls and the clone size are those of that table, but D and trimming were determined from the DNA. The sample includes 250,000 to 300,000 clones, with roughly 85% observed a single time. The ten biggest clones cover approximately 1% of the sample. The donors belonged to the validation cohort of about 120 subjects, which was separate from the approximately 700-subject first cohort. Beyond this particular receptor, the publication reports: A total of roughly 160 TCR beta chains were listed by the study as associated with cytomegalovirus. A few of the identified cytomegalovirus-associated TCR beta chains were confirmed in vitro to be specific for cytomegalovirus antigens. In both the original and validation cohorts, the classifier was reported to diagnose cytomegalovirus status with high specificity and sensitivity. The authors suggested that the approach could potentially be extended to other disease states and immunological phenotypes. Across donors, most TCR sequences were observed very rarely, whereas some public TCRs were present in many individuals. Subsequent analysis determined that TCRs grouped into clusters in the first cohort also showed a tendency toward co-occurrence across the 90 to 150 validation repertoires, and approximately 94% of cluster scores exceeded 0. A later analysis lacked HLA typing for the validation cohort, so it scored co-occurrence in that cohort across all 120 repertoires.

The germline V gene (reference sequence) specifies SEHNR as CDR1 and FQNEAQ as CDR2. The cysteine opens and the phenylalanine closes a CDR3 of 13 amino acids. The CDR3 DNA has 39 bases and is translated from base 1. V is clipped by 3 bases and J by 4 bases, and the sequence between their germline boundaries is 9 bases long. Specimen: PBMCs. This sequence uses TRBV7-9 and TRBJ1-1; the D gene is unclear. The origin of this receptor is a woman aged 18-30 years in good health and CMV-seronegative. The CDR3 is CASSFGVGTEAFF. The sequence in DNA is TGTGCCAGCAGCTTCGGGGTAGGCACTGAAGCTTTCTTT.